Here is one T cell receptor (beta chain) with its context. This sample was taken from a study of T cells in Graves' hyperthyroidism and ophthalmopathy. As for the study in general: The blood sample was taken at first diagnosis, before treatment began.

Amplification yielded TCR beta CDR3 regions, with RNA transcripts as the source. HTBI primers were the set used in a first-round RT-PCR of the TCR CDR3. TCRdb analysed the multiplex PCR reads with MiXCR anew, one entry per CDR3 protein. The sample lists under 500,000 distinct CDR3 sequences, 11% to 15% seen once, with 25% to 30% in the top ten. The CDR3 runs to 14 residues. The V and J ends lost 6 bases and 4 bases respectively, with 13 bases between them. Germline V CDR1 and CDR2: MNHNS, SASEGT. Sequenced input: blood. This clonotype was sampled from a man in his fifties or sixties with Graves' ophthalmopathy. V is TRBV6-1 and J is TRBJ1-5; a possible D gene is TRBD1 (6 bases). The CDR3 bases are TGTGCCAGCAGGGAGGGGGGAAGTAATCAGCCCCAGCATTTT. Its protein is CASREGGSNQPQHF.